Reported below is one T cell receptor beta chain. Its antigen remains unidentified. There are no base qualities to consult, and no much larger clone falls within one base. TCRbeta CDR3 regions were amplified from genomic DNA by means of the immunoSEQ Assay, a bias-controlled multiplex PCR. The original pipeline was this. The number of nucleated cells in each sample was estimated from the amplification of reference gene primers within the assay. To quantify the absolute abundance of each unique TCRbeta CDR3 rearrangement, sequence reads were collapsed and filtered. For each sample, productive Simpson clonality was calculated by taking the square root of Simpson's diversity index across productive rearrangements. TCRdb carries this immuneACCESS record with in-frame sequences only. Its versions omit some clonotypes, under half of them owing to an unresolved V gene in the studies checked, with the rest unexplained. V and J calls and clone size are as listed in that table; D and trimming were resolved from the DNA. Present in this sample are 310,000 or so clones, about nine tenths of which were seen just once. The ten largest clonotypes hold around 2.2% of the sample.

The entry originates in a study of blood T cell repertoires in COVID-19 (dated by TCRdb to the early 2020s). Notes on the research overall: Samples from collaborators originated in the United States, Italy and Spain and spanned both the acute and convalescent phases of COVID-19. Where available, HLA class I and class II types were taken from metadata supplied by the sample provider and were not determined by assay-based typing. The prospective study material was composed of cDNA or gDNA derived from T cells, B-cell-depleted T cells, or PBMCs. Sample metadata almost always included a de-identified subject ID, COVID-19 status, age in years and sex. Subjects who had been exposed to COVID-19, were actively infected with it, or had recovered from it provided the deeply sampled blood TCRbeta repertoires that made up the dataset. The repertoires were made available in a free public database intended to serve as a resource for research on the immune response to SARS-CoV-2. The samples were drawn from two sources: the first 160 participants of the ongoing ImmuneRACE study, and 1,000 to 1,500 subjects contributed by 6 global collaborators. Results and caveats for the whole study, not just this receptor: The quantity of clinical and demographic metadata differed by source and by participant and was supplied without curation.

In Seattle, one collaborating source enrolled patients while the infection was active and tracked those patients longitudinally over the course of disease. Collaborating institutions collected whole blood in K2EDTA tubes following their own protocols. For TCRbeta analysis, collaborator samples were shipped as frozen whole blood, as isolated PBMCs, or as DNA extracted from either sample type. This clonotype originated in a woman in her twenties or thirties with COVID-19, enrolled during active disease. Sequencing used peripheral blood.

The DNA is as follows: TGTGCCAGTAGGGAGATGCAAGAGACCCAGTACTTC. It codes for CASREMQETQYF. The rearranged chain carries TRBV19 and TRBJ2-5; the D gene cannot be resolved reliably. The CDR3, from cysteine to phenylalanine, totals 12 residues. Only the CDR3 portion is preserved as DNA: 36 bases, with reading frame beginning at the first base. CDR1 and CDR2 are read off the germline V gene (reference sequence) as LNHDA and SQIVND. The junction carries 7 bases between V and J, which are trimmed by 6 bases and 2 bases respectively.